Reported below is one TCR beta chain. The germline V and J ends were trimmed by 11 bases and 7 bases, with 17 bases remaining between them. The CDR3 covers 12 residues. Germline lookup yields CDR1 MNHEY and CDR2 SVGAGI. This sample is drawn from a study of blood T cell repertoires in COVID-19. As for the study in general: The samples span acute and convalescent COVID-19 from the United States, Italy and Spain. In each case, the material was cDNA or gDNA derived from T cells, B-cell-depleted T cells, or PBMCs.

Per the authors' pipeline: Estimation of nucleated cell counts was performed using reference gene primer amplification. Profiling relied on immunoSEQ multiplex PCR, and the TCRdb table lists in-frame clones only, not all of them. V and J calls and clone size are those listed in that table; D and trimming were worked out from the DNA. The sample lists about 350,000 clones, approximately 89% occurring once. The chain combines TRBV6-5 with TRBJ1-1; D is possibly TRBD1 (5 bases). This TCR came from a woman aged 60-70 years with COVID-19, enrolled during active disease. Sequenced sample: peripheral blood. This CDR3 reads CASKSGFGEAFF. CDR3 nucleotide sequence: TGTGCCTCAAAATCAGGGTTCGGTGAAGCTTTCTTT.